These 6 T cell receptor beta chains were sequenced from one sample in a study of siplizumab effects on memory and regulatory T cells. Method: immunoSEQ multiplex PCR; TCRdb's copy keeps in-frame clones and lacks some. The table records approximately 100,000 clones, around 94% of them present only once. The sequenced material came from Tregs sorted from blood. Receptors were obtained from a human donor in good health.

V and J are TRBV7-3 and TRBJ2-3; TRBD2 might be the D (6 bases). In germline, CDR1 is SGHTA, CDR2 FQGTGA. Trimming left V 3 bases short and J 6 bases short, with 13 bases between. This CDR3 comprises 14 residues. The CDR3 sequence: CASSLRRAKDTQYF. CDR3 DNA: TGTGCCAGCAGCTTGCGGAGGGCCAAGGATACGCAGTATTTT.

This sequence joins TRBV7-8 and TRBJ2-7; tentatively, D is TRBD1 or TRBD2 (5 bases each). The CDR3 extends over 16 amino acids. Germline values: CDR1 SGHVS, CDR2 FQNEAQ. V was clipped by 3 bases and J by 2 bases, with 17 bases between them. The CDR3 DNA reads TGTGCCAGCAGCTTGAGCTCATGGGGGTTTCCCTACGAGCAGTACTTC. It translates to CASSLSSWGFPYEQYF.

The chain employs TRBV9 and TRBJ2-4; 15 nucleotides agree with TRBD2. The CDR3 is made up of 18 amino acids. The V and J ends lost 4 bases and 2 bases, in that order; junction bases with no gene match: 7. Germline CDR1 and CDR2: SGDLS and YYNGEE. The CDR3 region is CASSPGLAGGLTKNIQYF. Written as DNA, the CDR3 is TGTGCCAGCAGCCCAGGACTAGCGGGAGGGCTGACCAAAAACATTCAGTACTTC.

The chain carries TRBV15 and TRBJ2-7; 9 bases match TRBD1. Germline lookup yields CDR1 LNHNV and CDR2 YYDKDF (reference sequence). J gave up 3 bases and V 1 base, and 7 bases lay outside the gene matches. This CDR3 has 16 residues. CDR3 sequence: CATSRVPGQGNYEQYF. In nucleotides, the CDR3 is TGTGCCACCAGCAGAGTACCGGGACAGGGCAACTACGAGCAGTACTTC. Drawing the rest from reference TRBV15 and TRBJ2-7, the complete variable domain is DAMVIQNPRYQVTQFGKPVTLSCSQTLNHNVMYWYQQKSSQAPKLLFHYYDKDFNNEADTPDNFQSRRPNTSFCFLDIRSPGLGDTAMYLCATSRVPGQGNYEQYFGPGTRLTVT.

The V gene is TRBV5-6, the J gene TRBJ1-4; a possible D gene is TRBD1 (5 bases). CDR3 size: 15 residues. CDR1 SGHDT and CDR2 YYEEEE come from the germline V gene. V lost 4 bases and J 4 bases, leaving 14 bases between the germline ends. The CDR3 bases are TGTGCCAGCAGCCTGTTGGGCAGGGTTAATGAAAAACTGTTTTTT. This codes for CASSLLGRVNEKLFF.

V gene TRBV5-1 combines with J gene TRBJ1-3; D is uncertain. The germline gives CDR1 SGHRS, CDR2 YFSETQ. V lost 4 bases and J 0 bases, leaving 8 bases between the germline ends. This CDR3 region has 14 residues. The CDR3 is CASSPWSSGNTIYF. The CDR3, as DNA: TGCGCCAGCAGCCCTTGGAGCTCTGGAAACACCATATATTTT.